This record covers a single T cell receptor beta chain. Its antigen remains unknown. Since a much larger clone is just one base distant, this may be a read error. These data are taken from a study of Graves' ophthalmopathy and Graves' hyperthyroidism. Study overall: Blood was drawn at initial diagnosis, before any treatment. Study-wide findings and caveats: Ophthalmopathy progression predictions by the model showed 72.22% specificity and about 70% sensitivity.

Exclusion criteria comprised other autoimmune diseases, uncontrolled infections, pregnancy or lactation in patients. As the starting material, 10 ml of fresh peripheral blood yielded the PBMCs. V was cut by 8 bases and J by 3 bases, with 7 bases left in between. CDR1 is LNHDA, CDR2 SQIVND, per germline (reference sequence). The CDR3 has 12 residues. RNA transcripts were the source from which TCR beta CDR3 regions were amplified. HTBI-primed RT-PCR formed the first round, and a multiplex PCR formed the second. Each CDR3 protein is one row after TCRdb ran MiXCR on the multiplex PCR reads. The sample shows 650,000 to 900,000 distinct CDR3 sequences, 40% of them seen only once.

Material for sequencing was peripheral blood. This TCR came from an adult man with Graves' ophthalmopathy. The V gene is TRBV19, the J gene TRBJ2-2; no clear D. The CDR3 is CASRAHTGELFF. The CDR3 DNA sequence: TGTGCCAGTCGGGCACACACCGGGGAGCTGTTTTTT.